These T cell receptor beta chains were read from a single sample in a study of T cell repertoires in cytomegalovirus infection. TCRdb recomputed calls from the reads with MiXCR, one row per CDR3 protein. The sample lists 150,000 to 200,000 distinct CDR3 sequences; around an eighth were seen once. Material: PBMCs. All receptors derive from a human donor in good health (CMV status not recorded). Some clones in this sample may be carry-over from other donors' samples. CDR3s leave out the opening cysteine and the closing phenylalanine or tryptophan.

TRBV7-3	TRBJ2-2	ASSLTVGGTGELF
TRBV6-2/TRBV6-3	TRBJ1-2	ASSPVGQTSYGYT
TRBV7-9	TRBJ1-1	ASSLEGWTGGKNTEAF
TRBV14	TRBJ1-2	ASSQVIGLSGYT
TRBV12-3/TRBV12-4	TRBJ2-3	ASTFGLPGADTQY
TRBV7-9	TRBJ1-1	ASSLGLLGTEAF
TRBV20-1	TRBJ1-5	SAIDRGRGQPQH
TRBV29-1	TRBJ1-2	SVESYRGNYGYT
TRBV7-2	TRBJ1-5	ASSLSEGRYNQPQH
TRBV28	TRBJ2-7	ASSLWGEAYEQY
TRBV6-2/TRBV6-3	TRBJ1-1	ASRIAGTEAF
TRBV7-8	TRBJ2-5	ASSLGGTFTETQY
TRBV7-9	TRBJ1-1	ASLEGRVTEAF
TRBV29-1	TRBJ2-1	SVEGRGDWNEQF
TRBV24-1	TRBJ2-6	ATSDPASGANVLT
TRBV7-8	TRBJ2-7	ASSLVGGEKY
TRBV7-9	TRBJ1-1	ASSLESGGEAF
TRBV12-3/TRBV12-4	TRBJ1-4	ASSFLGRAEKLF
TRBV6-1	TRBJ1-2	ASRDSLFGYT
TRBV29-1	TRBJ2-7	SVEATTGGYEQY
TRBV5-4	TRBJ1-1	ASSFGGDTEAF
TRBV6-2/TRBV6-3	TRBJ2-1	ASSSLGYNEQF
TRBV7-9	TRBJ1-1	ASILPDVRTEAF
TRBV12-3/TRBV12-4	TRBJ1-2	ASSPGHDGYT
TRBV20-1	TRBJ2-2	SARGRTNTGELF
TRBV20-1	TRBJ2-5	SARQSLKEETQY
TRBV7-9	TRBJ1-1	ASSSGITEAF
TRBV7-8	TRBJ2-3	ASSRTSGRGADTQY
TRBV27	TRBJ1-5	ASSPSSSNQPQH
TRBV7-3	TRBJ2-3	ASTNLATDTQY
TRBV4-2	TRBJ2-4	ASSQDQGGPNIQY
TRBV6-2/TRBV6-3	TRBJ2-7	ASSYEWNEQY
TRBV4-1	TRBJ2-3	ASSQVGRPDTQY
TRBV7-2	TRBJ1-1	ASSWTGSSTEAF
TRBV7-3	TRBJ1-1	ASSSLLNTEAF
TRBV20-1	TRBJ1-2	SARDSGRVAGYT
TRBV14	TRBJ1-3	ASSQYRQLGNTIY
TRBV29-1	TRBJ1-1	SARGLMNTEAF
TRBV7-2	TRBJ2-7	ASSPSAGLAYEQY
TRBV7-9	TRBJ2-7	ASRRLAGAYEQY
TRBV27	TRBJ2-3	ASRIGTGWDTQY
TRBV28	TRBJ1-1	ATRGFNTEAF
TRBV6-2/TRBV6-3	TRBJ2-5	ASRLQGNQETQY
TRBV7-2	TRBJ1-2	ASSMGQGARGYT